What follows are 9 T cell receptor beta chains derived from one specimen sequenced in a study. Cells sorted as Tregs were CD4+, CD25+ and CD127-/low. From the 5' RACE reads, TCRdb called clonotypes with MiXCR, one entry per CDR3 protein. Seen here are 10,000 to 12,000 distinct CDR3 sequences, 17% observed once, and the top ten hold about 3.8%. Source material: Tregs sorted from a lymph node. The receptors were gathered from a female donor with breast cancer.

This clonotype was picked up one time. The junction and the germline gene differ at one end; a read error may be behind it. This chain links TRBV5-1 with TRBJ1-3; no clear D gene. The V gene's germline CDR1 is SGHRS and CDR2 YFSETQ. The CDR3 covers 15 residues. CDR3 protein: CASSLGAGSGNTTYF. CDR3 DNA sequence: TGCGCCAGCAGCTTGGGGGCAGGCTCTGGAAACACCACATATTTT. The full variable domain, rest sourced from reference TRBV5-1 and TRBJ1-3, is KAGVTQTPRYLIKTRGQQVTLSCSPISGHRSVSWYQQTPGQGLQFLFEYFSETQRNKGNFPGRFSGRQFSNSRSEMNVSTLELGDSALYLCASSLGAGSGNTTYFGEGSWLTVV.

This clonotype is labeled medium-sized. This chain connects TRBV12-3 or TRBV12-4 to TRBJ2-7; 12 bases line up with TRBD2. Trimming removed 4 bases from V and 3 bases from J; junction bases left unmatched: 7. The CDR3 spans 16 residues. This CDR3 is CASSSQGLAGSYEQYF. As DNA, the CDR3 is TGTGCCAGCAGTTCCCAAGGACTAGCGGGAAGCTACGAGCAGTACTTC.

Relative to its sample, this clonotype is medium-sized. V and J are TRBV7-8 and TRBJ1-3; D ambiguous. The CDR3 covers 15 residues. Trimming cost V 1 base and J 0 bases, with 7 bases left between them. The germline CDR1 and CDR2 sequences are SGHVS and FQNEAQ. CDR3 amino acids: CASSLGGNSGNTIYF. DNA for the CDR3: TGTGCCAGCAGCTTAGGAGGCAACTCTGGAAACACCATATATTTT. The variable domain in full, with the rest retrieved from reference TRBV7-8 and TRBJ1-3, is GAGVSQSPRYKVAKRGQDVALRCDPISGHVSLFWYQQALGQGPEFLTYFQNEAQLDKSGLPSDRFFAERPEGSVSTLKIQRTQQEDSAVYLCASSLGGNSGNTIYFGEGSWLTVV.

This clonotype has at least ten counts. V and J are TRBV15 and TRBJ2-2; D is perhaps TRBD1 (6 bases). CDR3 length equals 15 residues. V lost 1 base and J lost 6, with 12 bases in between. Germline V gene sequence: CDR1 LNHNV, CDR2 YYDKDF (reference sequence). CDR3 in DNA: TGTGCCACCAGCAGAGTGGGGGCAGCCGCCGGGGAGCTGTTTTTT. Encoded protein: CATSRVGAAAGELFF.

This clonotype was observed many times. The genes are TRBV3-1 and TRBJ2-5; 13 nucleotides match TRBD2. The CDR3 is 17 residues long. Trimming took 6 bases from V and 2 from J; bases not matched to a gene: 9. The germline V gene has CDR1 LGHDT and CDR2 YNNKEL (reference sequence). The chain's CDR3 is CASSLLLAGGTQETQYF. CDR3 nucleotide sequence: TGTGCCAGCAGTCTACTACTAGCGGGGGGGACGCAAGAGACCCAGTACTTC.

The table lists this clonotype with many counts. This rearrangement joins TRBV4-1 to TRBJ2-2; 8 bases fit TRBD1. With V trimmed by 5 bases and J by 1 base, 0 bases remained unmatched. Germline CDR1 is MGHRA and CDR2 is YSYEKL. The CDR3 consists of 14 residues. In DNA form, the CDR3 reads TGCGCCAGCAGCGACAGGGGGAACACCGGGGAGCTGTTTTTT. Its protein product is CASSDRGNTGELFF.

The sample holds many counts of this clonotype. This chain uses TRBV3-1 with TRBJ2-1; D uncertain. The CDR3 runs 17 residues. Deletions cut 1 base from V and 2 bases from J, with 15 bases between. Germline lookup yields CDR1 LGHDT and CDR2 YNNKEL (reference sequence). DNA of the CDR3: TGTGCCAGCAGCCAAGCTTCCCGAAGGAGCCCCTACAATGAGCAGTTCTTC. It yields the protein CASSQASRRSPYNEQFF.

This clonotype is categorized as medium-sized (0.01 to 0.1%). The chain joins TRBV20-1 to TRBJ2-5; 11 nucleotides align to TRBD1. With V trimmed by 0 bases and J by 1 base, 7 bases remained unmatched. CDR3 length equals 17 residues. CDR1 is DFQATT and CDR2 is SNEGSKA in the germline V gene (reference sequence). The CDR3 here is CSARDAGTGGFQETQYF. CDR3 DNA: TGCAGTGCTAGAGACGCCGGGACAGGGGGTTTCCAAGAGACCCAGTACTTC.

This clonotype is medium-sized in the sample. The chain employs TRBV20-1 and TRBJ1-6, with 7 bases identical to TRBD1. V shed 4 bases and J 10 bases; nucleotides not matched to a gene: 10. The V gene's germline CDR1 is DFQATT and CDR2 SNEGSKA (reference sequence). The CDR3 has 14 amino acids. The DNA of the CDR3 is TGCAGTGCTATATGGAGGGGGCGGGAATCACCCCTCCACTTT. Its translation is CSAIWRGRESPLHF.